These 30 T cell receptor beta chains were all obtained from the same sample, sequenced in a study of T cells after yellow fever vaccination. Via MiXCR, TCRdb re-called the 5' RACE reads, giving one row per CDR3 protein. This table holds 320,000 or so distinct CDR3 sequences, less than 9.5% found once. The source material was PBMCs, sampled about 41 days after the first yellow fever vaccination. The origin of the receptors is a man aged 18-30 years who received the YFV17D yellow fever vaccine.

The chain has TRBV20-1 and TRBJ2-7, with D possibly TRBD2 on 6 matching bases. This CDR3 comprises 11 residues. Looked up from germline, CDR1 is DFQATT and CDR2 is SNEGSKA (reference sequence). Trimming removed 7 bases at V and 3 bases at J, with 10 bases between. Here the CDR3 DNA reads TGCAGTGTCGGTAGCGGCTACGAGCAGTACGTC. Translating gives CSVGSGYEQYV.

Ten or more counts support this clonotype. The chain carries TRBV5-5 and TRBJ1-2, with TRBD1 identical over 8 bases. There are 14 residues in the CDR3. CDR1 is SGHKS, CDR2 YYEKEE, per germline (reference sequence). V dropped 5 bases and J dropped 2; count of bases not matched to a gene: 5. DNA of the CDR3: TGTGCCAGCAGAACGGACAGGGCCAACTATGGCTACACCTTC. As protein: CASRTDRANYGYTF. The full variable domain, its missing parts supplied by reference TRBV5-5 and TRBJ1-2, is DAGVTQSPTHLIKTRGQQVTLRCSPISGHKSVSWYQQVLGQGPQFIFQYYEKEERGRGNFPDRFSARQFPNYSSELNVNALLLGDSALYLCASRTDRANYGYTFGSGTRLTVV.

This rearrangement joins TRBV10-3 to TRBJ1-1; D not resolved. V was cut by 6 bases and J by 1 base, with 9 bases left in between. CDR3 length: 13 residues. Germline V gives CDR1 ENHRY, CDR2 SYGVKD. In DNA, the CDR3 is TGTGCCATCAGGTCGGTAGGGAACACTGAAGCTTTCTTT. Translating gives CAIRSVGNTEAFF.

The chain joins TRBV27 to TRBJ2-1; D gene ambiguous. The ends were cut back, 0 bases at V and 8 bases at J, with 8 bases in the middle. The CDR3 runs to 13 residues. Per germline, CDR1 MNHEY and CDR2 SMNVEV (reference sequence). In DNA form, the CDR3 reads TGTGCCAGCAGTTTATCCACAGTGTATGAGCAGTTCTTC. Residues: CASSLSTVYEQFF.

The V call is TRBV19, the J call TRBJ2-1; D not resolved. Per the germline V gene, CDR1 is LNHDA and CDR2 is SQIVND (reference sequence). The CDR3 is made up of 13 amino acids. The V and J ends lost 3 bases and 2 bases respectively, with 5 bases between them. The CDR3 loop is CASSMTAYNEQFF. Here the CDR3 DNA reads TGTGCCAGTAGTATGACGGCCTACAATGAGCAGTTCTTC.

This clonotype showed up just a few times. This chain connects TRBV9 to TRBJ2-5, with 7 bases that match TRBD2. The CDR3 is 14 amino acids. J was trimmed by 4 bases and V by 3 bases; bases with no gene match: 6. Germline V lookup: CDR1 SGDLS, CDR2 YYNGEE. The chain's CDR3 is CASSAGSGPETQYF. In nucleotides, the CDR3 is TGTGCCAGCAGCGCAGGTAGCGGGCCAGAGACCCAGTACTTC.

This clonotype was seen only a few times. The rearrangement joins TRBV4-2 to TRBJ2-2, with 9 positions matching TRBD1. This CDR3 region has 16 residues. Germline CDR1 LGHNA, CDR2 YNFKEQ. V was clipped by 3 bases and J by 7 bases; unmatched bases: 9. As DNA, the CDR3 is TGTGCCAGCAGCCAGGCAAAGACAGGGGGACGCGGGGAGCTGTTTTTT. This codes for CASSQAKTGGRGELFF.

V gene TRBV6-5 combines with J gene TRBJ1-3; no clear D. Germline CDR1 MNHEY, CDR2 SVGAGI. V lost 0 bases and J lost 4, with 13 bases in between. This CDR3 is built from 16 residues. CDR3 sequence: CASSYSLGPKGNTIYF. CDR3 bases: TGTGCCAGCAGTTACTCGTTAGGGCCAAAAGGAAACACCATATATTTT.

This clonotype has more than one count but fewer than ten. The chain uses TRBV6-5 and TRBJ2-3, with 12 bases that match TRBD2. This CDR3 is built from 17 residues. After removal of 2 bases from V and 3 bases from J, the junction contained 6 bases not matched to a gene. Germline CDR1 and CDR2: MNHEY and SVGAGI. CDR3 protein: CASSYILAGGLTDTQYF. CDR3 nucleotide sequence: TGTGCCAGCAGTTACATCCTAGCGGGGGGGTTAACAGATACGCAGTATTTT.

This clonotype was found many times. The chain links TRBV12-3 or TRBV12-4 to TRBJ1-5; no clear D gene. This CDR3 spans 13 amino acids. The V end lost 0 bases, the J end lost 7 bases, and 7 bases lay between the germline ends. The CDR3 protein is CASSLALGQPQHF. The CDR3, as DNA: TGTGCCAGCAGTTTAGCCTTAGGGCAGCCCCAGCATTTT.

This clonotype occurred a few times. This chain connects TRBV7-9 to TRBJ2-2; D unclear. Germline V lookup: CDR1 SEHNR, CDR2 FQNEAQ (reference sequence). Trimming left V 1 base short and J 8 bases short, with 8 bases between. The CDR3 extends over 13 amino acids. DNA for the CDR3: TGTGCCAGCAGCTTAGTACGGAGTGGGGAGCTGTTTTTT. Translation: CASSLVRSGELFF. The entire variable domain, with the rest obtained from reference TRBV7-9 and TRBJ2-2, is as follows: DTGVSQNPRHKITKRGQNVTFRCDPISEHNRLYWYRQTLGQGPEFLTYFQNEAQLEKSRLLSDRFSAERPKGSFSTLEIQRTEQGDSAMYLCASSLVRSGELFFGEGSRLTVL.

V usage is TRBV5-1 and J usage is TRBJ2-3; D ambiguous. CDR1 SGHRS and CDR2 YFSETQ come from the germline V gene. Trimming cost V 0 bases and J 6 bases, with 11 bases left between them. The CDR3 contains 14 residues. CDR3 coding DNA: TGCGCCAGCAGCTTGGCCTCTACCAGGGATACGCAGTATTTT. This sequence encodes CASSLASTRDTQYF.

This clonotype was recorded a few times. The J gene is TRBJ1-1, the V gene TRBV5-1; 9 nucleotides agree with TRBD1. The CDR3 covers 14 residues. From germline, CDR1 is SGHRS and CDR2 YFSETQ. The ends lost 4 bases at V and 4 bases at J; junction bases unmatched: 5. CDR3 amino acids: CASSAGQGSTEAFF. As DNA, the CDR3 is TGCGCCAGCAGCGCCGGACAGGGGTCCACTGAAGCTTTCTTT.

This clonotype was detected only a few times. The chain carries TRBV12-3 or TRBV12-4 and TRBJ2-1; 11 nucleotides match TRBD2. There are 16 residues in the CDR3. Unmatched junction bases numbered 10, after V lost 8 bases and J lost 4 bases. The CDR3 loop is CASPPTLAGEYNEQFF. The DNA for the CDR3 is TGTGCCAGCCCCCCCACACTAGCGGGAGAATACAATGAGCAGTTCTTC.

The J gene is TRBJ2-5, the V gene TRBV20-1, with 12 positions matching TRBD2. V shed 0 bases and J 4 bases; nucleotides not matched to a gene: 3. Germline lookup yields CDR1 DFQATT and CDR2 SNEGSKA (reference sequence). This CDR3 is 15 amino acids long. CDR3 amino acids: CSARDLAGGPETQYF. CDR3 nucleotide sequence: TGCAGTGCTAGAGATCTAGCGGGGGGGCCAGAGACCCAGTACTTC.

CDR3 sequence reads: CSGAEDTSYEQYF. CDR3 DNA sequence: TGCAGCGGGGCCGAAGACACCTCCTACGAGCAGTACTTC. The V gene is TRBV29-1, the J gene TRBJ2-7; no reliable D call. The CDR3 is made up of 13 amino acids. The V and J ends lost 7 bases and 0 bases respectively, with 13 bases between them. CDR1 is SQVTM and CDR2 is ANQGSEA in the germline V gene.

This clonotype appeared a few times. The chain's CDR3 is CASSLHGGDNQPQHF. The CDR3 bases are TGCGCCAGCAGCCTTCACGGGGGGGACAATCAGCCCCAGCATTTT. V usage is TRBV5-1 and J usage is TRBJ1-5; possibly TRBD1 for D (5 bases). Trimming pared 4 bases from V and 3 bases from J, leaving 14 bases between. The germline CDR1 and CDR2 sequences are SGHRS and YFSETQ. The CDR3 extends over 15 amino acids.

CDR3 in amino acids: CASSGRGGPDTQYF. The DNA for the CDR3 is TGTGCCAGCAGTGGACGGGGGGGCCCGGATACGCAGTATTTT. The chain uses TRBV2 and TRBJ2-3; the match to TRBD2 covers 8 bases. The CDR3 runs 14 residues. V shed 4 bases and J 6 bases; nucleotides not matched to a gene: 6. Germline V gene data show CDR1 as SNHLY and CDR2 as FYNNEI.

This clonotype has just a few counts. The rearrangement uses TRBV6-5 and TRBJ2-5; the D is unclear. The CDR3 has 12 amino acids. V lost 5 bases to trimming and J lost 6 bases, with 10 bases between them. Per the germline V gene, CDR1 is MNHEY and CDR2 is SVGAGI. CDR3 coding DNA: TGTGCCAGCAGTAATCCCGCGCAGACCCAGTACTTC. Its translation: CASSNPAQTQYF.

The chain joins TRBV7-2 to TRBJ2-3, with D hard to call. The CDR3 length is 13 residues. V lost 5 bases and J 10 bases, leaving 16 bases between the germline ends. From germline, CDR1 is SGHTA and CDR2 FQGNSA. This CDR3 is CASSPTSGKAQYF. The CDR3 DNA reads TGTGCCAGCAGCCCCACCTCAGGAAAGGCGCAGTATTTT. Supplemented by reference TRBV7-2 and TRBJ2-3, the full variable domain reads GAGVSQSPSNKVTEKGKDVELRCDPISGHTALYWYRQSLGQGLEFLIYFQGNSAPDKSGLPSDRFSAERTGGSVSTLTIQRTQQEDSAVYLCASSPTSGKAQYFGPGTRLTVL.

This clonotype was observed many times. In DNA, the CDR3 is TGTGCCAGCAGCCCCGCTCAAGTGTACGAGCAGTTCTTC. Its translation: CASSPAQVYEQFF. The rearrangement links TRBV7-8 to TRBJ2-1; no definite D call. The germline V gene encodes CDR1 SGHVS and CDR2 FQNEAQ. The CDR3 contains 13 residues. The V and J ends lost 5 bases and 10 bases respectively, with 15 bases between them.

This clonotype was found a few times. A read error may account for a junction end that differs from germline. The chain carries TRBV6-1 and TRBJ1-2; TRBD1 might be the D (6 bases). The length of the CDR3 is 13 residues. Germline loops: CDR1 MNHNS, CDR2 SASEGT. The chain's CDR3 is CASKRQANYGYTF. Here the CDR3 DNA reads TGTGCCAGTAAAAGACAGGCTAATTATGGCTACACCTTC.

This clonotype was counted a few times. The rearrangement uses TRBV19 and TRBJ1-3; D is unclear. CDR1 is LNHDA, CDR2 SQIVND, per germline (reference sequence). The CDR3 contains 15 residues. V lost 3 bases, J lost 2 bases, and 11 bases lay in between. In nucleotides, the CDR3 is TGTGCCAGTAGTATTGCCGGGCCTGCTGGAAACACCATATATTTT. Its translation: CASSIAGPAGNTIYF.

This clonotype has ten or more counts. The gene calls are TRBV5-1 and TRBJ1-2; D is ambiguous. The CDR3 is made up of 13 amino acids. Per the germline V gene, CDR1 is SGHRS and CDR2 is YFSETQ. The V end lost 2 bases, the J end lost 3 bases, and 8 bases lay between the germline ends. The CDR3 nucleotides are TGCGCCAGCAGCTTCACAGAGGACTATGGCTACACCTTC. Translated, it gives CASSFTEDYGYTF.

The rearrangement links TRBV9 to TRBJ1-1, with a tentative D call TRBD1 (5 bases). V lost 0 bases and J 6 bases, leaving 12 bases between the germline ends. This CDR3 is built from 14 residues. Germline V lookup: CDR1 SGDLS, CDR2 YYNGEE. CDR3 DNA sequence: TGTGCCAGCAGCGTAGGTGGGGGGGGAGCTGAAGCTTTCTTT. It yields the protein CASSVGGGGAEAFF.

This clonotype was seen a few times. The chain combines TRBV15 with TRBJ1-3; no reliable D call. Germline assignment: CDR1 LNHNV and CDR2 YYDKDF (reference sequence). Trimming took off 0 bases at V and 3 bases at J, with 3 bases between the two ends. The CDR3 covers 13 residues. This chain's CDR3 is CATSRDRGNTIYF. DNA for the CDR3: TGTGCCACCAGCAGAGATCGTGGAAACACCATATATTTT.

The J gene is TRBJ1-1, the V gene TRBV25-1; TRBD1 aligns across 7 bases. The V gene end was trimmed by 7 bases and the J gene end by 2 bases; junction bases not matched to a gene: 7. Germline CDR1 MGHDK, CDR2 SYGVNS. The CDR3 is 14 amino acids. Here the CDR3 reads CASTPGQSNTEAFF. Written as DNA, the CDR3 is TGTGCCAGCACCCCGGGACAGTCAAACACTGAAGCTTTCTTT.

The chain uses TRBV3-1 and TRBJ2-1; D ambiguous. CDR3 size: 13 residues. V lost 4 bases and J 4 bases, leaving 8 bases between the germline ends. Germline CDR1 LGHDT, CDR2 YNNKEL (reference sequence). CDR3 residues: CASSLLLYNEQFF. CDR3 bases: TGTGCCAGCAGCCTTCTACTTTACAATGAGCAGTTCTTC.

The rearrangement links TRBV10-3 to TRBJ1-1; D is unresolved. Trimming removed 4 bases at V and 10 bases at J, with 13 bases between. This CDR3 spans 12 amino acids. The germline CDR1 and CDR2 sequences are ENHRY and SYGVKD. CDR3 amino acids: CAISGELPSAFF. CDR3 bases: TGTGCCATCAGTGGGGAACTGCCGTCAGCTTTCTTT.

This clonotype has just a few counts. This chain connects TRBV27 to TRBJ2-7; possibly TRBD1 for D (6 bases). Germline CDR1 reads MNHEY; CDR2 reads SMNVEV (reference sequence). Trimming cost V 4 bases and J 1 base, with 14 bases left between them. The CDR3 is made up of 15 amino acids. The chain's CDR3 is CASSYRPGQSYEQYF. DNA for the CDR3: TGTGCCAGCAGTTACCGTCCGGGACAATCCTACGAGCAGTACTTC.